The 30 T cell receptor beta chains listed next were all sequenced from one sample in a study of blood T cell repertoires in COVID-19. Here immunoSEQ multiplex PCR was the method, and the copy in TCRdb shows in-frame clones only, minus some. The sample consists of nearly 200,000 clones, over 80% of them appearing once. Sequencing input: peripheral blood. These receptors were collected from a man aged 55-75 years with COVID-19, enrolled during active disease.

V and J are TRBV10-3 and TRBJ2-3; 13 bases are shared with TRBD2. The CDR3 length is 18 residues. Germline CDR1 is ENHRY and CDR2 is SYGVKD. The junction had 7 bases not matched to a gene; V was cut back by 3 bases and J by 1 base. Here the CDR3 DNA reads TGTGCCATCAGTGACACTAGCGGGAGGGCCTCCGGCACAGATACGCAGTATTTT. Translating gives CAISDTSGRASGTDTQYF.

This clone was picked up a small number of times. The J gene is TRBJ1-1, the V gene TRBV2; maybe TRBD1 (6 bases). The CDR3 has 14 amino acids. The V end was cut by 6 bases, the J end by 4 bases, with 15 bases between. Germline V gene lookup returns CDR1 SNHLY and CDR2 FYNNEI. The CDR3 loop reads CASRVNPGVTEAFF. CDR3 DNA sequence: TGTGCCAGCAGAGTGAACCCAGGGGTCACTGAAGCTTTCTTT.

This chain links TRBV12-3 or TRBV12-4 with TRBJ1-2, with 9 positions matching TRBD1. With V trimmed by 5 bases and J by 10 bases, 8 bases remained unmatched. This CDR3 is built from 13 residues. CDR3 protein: CASSPGQGRVYTF. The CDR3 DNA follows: TGTGCCAGCAGTCCGGGACAGGGTAGGGTCTACACCTTC.

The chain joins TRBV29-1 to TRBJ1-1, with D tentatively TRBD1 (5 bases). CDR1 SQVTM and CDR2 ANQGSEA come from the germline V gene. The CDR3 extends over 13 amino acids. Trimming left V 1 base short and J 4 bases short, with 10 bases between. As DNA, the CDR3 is TGCAGCGTTGAAGCGGGGACTCGCACTGAAGCTTTCTTT. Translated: CSVEAGTRTEAFF. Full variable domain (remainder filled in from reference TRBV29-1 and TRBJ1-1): SAVISQKPSRDICQRGTSLTIQCQVDSQVTMMFWYRQQPGQSLTLIATANQGSEATYESGFVIDKFPISRPNLTFSTLTVSNMSPEDSSIYLCSVEAGTRTEAFFGQGTRLTVV.

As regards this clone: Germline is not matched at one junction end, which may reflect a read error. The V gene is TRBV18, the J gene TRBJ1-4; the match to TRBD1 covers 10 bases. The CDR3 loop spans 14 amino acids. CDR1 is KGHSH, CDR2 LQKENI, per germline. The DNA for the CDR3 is TGTGCCAGTTCACCAAAGGACAGGGGGGAAAAACTGTTTTTT. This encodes CASSPKDRGEKLFF.

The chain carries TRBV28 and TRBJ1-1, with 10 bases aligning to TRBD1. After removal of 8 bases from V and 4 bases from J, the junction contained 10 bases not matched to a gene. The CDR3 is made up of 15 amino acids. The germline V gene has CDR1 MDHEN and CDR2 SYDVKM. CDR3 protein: CASRSGQGRSTEAFF. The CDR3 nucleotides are TGTGCCAGCCGATCGGGACAGGGGCGGAGCACTGAAGCTTTCTTT. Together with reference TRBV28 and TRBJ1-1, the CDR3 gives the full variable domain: DVKVTQSSRYLVKRTGEKVFLECVQDMDHENMFWYRQDPGLGLRLIYFSYDVKMKEKGDIPEGYSVSREKKERFSLILESASTNQTSMYLCASRSGQGRSTEAFFGQGTRLTVV.

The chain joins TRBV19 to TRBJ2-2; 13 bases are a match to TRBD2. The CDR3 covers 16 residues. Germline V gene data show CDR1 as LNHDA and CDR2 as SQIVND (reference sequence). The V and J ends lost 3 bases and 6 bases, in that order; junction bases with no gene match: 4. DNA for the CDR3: TGTGCCAGTAGTATGAAACTAGCGGGAGGGTCCGGGGAGCTGTTTTTT. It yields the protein CASSMKLAGGSGELFF.

DNA of the CDR3: TGCGCCAGCAGCGACACAGGGGACCCTGGAAACACCATATATTTT. Translating it yields CASSDTGDPGNTIYF. This chain joins TRBV5-1 and TRBJ1-3; TRBD1 matches at 7 bases. The CDR3 is 15 amino acids. Trimming took 4 bases from V and 2 from J; bases not matched to a gene: 6. Germline V gene sequence: CDR1 SGHRS, CDR2 YFSETQ.

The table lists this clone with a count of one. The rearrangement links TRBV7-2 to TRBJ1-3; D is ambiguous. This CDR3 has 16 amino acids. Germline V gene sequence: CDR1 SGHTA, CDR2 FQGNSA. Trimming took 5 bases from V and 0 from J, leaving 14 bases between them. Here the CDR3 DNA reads TGTGCCAGCAGCCACCAACGGGGAAGCTCTGGAAACACCATATATTTT. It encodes CASSHQRGSSGNTIYF.

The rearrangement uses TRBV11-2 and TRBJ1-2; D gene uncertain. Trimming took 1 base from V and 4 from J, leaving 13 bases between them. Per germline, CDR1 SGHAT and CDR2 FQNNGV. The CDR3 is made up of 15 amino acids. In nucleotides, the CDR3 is TGTGCCAGCAGCTTAGGCCGGGTTCGGGGCTATGGCTACACCTTC. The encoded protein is CASSLGRVRGYGYTF.

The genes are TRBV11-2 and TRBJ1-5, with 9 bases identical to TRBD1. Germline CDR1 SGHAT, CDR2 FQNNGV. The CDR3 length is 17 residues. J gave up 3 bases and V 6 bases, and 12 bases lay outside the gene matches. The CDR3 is CASSIGQGRLLNQPQHF. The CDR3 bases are TGTGCCAGCAGTATTGGACAGGGGAGGCTCCTCAATCAGCCCCAGCATTTT.

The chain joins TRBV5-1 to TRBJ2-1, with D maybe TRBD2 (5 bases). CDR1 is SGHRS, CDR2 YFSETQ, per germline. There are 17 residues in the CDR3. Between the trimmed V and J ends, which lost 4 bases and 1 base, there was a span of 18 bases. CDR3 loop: CASSHRQDSTSYNEQFF. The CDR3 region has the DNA TGCGCCAGCAGCCATCGGCAGGACTCTACATCCTACAATGAGCAGTTCTTC.

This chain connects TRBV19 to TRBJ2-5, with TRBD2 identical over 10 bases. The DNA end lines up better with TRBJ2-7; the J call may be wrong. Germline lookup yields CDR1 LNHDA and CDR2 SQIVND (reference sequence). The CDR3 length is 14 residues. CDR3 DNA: TGTGCCAGTACCCCCCTAGCGGGGGCCAACGAGCAGTACTTC. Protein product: CASTPLAGANEQYF.

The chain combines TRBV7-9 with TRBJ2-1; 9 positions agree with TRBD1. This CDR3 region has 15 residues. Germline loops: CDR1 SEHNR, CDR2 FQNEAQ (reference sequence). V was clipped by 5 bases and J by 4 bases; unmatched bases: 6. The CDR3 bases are TGTGCCAGCAGCCCCCCAGGACAGGGGTACAATGAGCAGTTCTTC. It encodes CASSPPGQGYNEQFF.

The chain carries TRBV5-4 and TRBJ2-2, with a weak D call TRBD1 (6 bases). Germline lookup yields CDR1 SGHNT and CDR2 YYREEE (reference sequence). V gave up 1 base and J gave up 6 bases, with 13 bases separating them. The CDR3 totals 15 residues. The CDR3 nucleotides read TGTGCCAGCAGCTTGTGGGGTGGGGGCTCCGGGGAGCTGTTTTTT. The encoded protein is CASSLWGGGSGELFF.

CDR3 in amino acids: CASSPLTGSSYNSPLHF. In nucleotides, the CDR3 is TGTGCCAGCTCACCACTCACAGGGAGCTCCTATAATTCACCCCTCCACTTT. This chain uses TRBV18 with TRBJ1-6; maybe TRBD1 (6 bases). This CDR3 is 17 amino acids long. Germline-derived CDR1 and CDR2 are KGHSH and LQKENI. V lost 1 base and J 0 bases, leaving 10 bases between the germline ends.

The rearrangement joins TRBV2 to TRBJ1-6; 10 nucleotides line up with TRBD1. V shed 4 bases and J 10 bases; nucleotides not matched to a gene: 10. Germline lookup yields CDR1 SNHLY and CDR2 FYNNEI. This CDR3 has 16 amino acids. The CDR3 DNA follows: TGTGCCAGCAGTGCCCCCCCGGGACAGGGGAAATCACCCCTCCACTTT. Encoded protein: CASSAPPGQGKSPLHF.

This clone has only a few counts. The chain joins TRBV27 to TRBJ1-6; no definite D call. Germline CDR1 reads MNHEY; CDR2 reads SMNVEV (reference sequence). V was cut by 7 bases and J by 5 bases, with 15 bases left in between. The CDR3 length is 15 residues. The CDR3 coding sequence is TGTGCCAGCACTTCCTTTGGAGGGAATAATTCACCCCTCCACTTT. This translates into CASTSFGGNNSPLHF.

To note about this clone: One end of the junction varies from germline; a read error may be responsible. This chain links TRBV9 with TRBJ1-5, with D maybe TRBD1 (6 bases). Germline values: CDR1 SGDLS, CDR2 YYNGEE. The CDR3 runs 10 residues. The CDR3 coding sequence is TGCGTGGGGGCGGATCAGCCCCAGCATTTT. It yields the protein CVGADQPQHF.

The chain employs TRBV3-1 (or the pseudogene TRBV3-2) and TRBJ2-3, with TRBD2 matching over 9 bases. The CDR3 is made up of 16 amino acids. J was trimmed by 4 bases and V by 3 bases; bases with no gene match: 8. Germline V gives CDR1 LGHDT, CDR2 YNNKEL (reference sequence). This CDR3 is CASSQRASGTPDTQYF. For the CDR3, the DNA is TGTGCCAGCAGCCAGAGGGCTAGCGGGACCCCAGATACGCAGTATTTT.

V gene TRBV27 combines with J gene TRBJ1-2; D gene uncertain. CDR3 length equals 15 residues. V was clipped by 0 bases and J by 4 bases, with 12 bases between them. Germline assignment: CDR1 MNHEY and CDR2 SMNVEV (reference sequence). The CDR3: CASSLSSSPGYGYTF. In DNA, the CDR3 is TGTGCCAGCAGTTTATCGAGCAGTCCGGGCTATGGCTACACCTTC.

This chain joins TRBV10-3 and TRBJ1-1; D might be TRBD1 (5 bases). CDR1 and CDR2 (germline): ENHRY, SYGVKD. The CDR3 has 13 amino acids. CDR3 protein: CVPTGGLGTEAFF. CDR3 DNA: TGTGTCCCAACGGGGGGTCTAGGCACTGAAGCTTTCTTT.

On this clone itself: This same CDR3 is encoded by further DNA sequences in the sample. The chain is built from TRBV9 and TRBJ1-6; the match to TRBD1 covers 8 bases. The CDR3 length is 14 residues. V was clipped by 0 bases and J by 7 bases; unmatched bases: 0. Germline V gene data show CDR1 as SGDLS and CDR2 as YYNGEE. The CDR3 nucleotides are TGTGCCAGCAGCGTAGCAGGGGGCAATTCACCCCTCCACTTT. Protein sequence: CASSVAGGNSPLHF.

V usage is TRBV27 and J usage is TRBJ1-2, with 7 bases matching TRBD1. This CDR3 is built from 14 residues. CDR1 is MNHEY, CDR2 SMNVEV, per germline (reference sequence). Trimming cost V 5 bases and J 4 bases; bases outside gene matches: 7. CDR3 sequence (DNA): TGTGCCAGCAGTCCCCTACAGGGGATCTATGGCTACACCTTC. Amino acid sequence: CASSPLQGIYGYTF.

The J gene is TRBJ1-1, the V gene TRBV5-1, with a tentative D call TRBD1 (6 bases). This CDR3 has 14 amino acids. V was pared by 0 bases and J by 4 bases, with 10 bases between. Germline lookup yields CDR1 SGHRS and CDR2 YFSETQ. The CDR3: CASSLEGEGTEAFF. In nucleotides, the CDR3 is TGCGCCAGCAGCTTGGAGGGGGAGGGCACTGAAGCTTTCTTT.

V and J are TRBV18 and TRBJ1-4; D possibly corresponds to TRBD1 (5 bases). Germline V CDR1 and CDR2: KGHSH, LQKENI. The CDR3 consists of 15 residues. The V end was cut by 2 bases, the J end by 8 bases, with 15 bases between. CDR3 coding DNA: TGTGCCAGCTCACCATCCCTGGAGGGACGGGAAAAACTGTTTTTT. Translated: CASSPSLEGREKLFF.

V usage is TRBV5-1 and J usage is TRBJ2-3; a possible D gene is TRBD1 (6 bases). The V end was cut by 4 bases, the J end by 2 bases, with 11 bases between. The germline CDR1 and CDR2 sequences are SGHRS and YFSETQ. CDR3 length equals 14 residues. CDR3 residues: CASSPWTDTDTQYF. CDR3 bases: TGCGCCAGCAGCCCCTGGACAGACACAGATACGCAGTATTTT.

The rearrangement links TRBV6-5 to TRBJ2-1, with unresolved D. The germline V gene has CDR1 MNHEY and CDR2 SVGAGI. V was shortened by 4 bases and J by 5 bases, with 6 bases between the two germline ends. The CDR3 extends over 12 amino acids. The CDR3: CASSFGDNEQFF. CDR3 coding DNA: TGTGCCAGCAGTTTCGGAGACAATGAGCAGTTCTTC.

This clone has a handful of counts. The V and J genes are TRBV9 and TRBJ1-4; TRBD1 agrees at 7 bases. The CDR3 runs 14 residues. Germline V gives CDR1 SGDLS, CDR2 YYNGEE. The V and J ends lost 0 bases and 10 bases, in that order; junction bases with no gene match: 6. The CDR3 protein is CASSVEDYRGKLFF. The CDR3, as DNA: TGTGCCAGCAGCGTAGAGGACTACAGGGGAAAACTGTTTTTT.

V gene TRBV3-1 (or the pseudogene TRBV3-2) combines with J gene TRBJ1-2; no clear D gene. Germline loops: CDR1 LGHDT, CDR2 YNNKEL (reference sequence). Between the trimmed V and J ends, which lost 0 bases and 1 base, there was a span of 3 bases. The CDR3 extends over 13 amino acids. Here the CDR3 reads CASSQDGNYGYTF. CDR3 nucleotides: TGTGCCAGCAGCCAAGACGGTAACTATGGCTACACCTTC.